The 24 T cell receptor beta chains presented below share a single source sample, sequenced in a study of shared clonotypes between healthy human individuals. The table came from immunoSEQ multiplex PCR; TCRdb's copy has only in-frame clones and leaves some out. The data hold around 1 million clones, with approximately 76% observed a single time. Input material: memory CD4+ T cells sorted from blood. Sample subset: CD45RA-negative fraction. These receptors originate from a man between 18 and 35 years old in good health.

The rearrangement links TRBV11-2 to TRBJ2-3; TRBD2 aligns across 8 bases. V was clipped by 5 bases and J by 10 bases; unmatched bases: 20. The CDR3 is 17 amino acids. The germline V gene encodes CDR1 SGHAT and CDR2 FQNNGV. CDR3 bases: TGTGCCAGCAGCCCCCATGGTTGGTCGGGGGGGCCTATTGCGCAGTATTTT. This gives the protein CASSPHGWSGGPIAQYF.

Notes on this clone: With only one base between it and a far larger clone, this is likely a read error. Here the CDR3 DNA reads TGTGCCAGCAGCTTAGACGGCAATCAGCCCCAGCATTTT. This codes for CASSLDGNQPQHF. The chain is built from TRBV7-8 and TRBJ1-5; D gene unclear. This CDR3 is built from 13 residues. Germline V gene sequence: CDR1 SGHVS, CDR2 FQNEAQ. Trimming left V 1 base short and J 2 bases short, with 3 bases between.

On this clone itself: This sample includes further DNA sequences coding for the same CDR3. CDR3 sequence (DNA): TGTGCCAGCAGTTTAGCGGGGGGCAATGAGCAGTTCTTC. Protein: CASSLAGGNEQFF. V gene TRBV9 combines with J gene TRBJ2-1, with 10 bases that match TRBD2. CDR1 is SGDLS, CDR2 YYNGEE, per germline. CDR3 length equals 13 residues. With 5 bases clipped from V and 6 bases from J, the junction kept 2 bases outside the gene matches.

J is TRBJ2-1 and V is TRBV2; D gene unclear. V was clipped by 4 bases and J by 0 bases, with 7 bases between them. CDR3 length: 14 amino acids. In germline, CDR1 is SNHLY, CDR2 FYNNEI. CDR3 sequence: CASSGLTSYNEQFF. For the CDR3, the DNA is TGTGCCAGCAGTGGGCTAACCTCCTACAATGAGCAGTTCTTC.

This clone was observed once. The chain has TRBV28 and TRBJ1-4, with D tentatively TRBD1 (5 bases). Germline values: CDR1 MDHEN, CDR2 SYDVKM. CDR3 length: 14 residues. Trimming stripped 8 bases from V and 8 bases from J, with 18 bases between. CDR3 residues: CASEFRGLGEKLFF. CDR3 in DNA: TGTGCCAGCGAATTCCGGGGCCTAGGGGAAAAACTGTTTTTT.

V usage is TRBV5-1 and J usage is TRBJ1-2, with TRBD1 matching 8 bases. Germline V lookup: CDR1 SGHRS, CDR2 YFSETQ. CDR3 length equals 15 residues. Trimming at V came to 4 bases and at J to 4 bases, leaving 9 bases not matched to a gene. The CDR3 sequence: CASSNGQGRSYGYTF. The CDR3 DNA is TGCGCCAGCAGCAACGGACAGGGCCGGAGCTATGGCTACACCTTC.

The chain recombines TRBV30 with TRBJ2-3, with TRBD2 identical over 8 bases. The V segment lost 2 bases and the J segment 2 bases; nucleotides outside the gene matches: 6. Germline CDR1 GTSNPN, CDR2 SVGIG (reference sequence). CDR3 length: 15 amino acids. Here the CDR3 reads CAWSSRRGATDTQYF. CDR3 nucleotide sequence: TGTGCCTGGAGTTCTCGGCGGGGGGCCACAGATACGCAGTATTTT.

V is TRBV11-2 and J is TRBJ2-5; D may correspond to TRBD1 or TRBD2 (5 bases each). The CDR3 spans 13 residues. Germline assignment: CDR1 SGHAT and CDR2 FQNNGV. Trimming pared 1 base from V and 10 bases from J, leaving 13 bases between. CDR3 amino acids: CASSLVPLGDQYF. As DNA, the CDR3 is TGTGCCAGCAGCTTAGTCCCTCTGGGGGACCAGTACTTC.

The rearrangement uses TRBV6-6 and TRBJ2-7; TRBD1 matches 11 bases. Trimming removed 7 bases from V and 5 bases from J; junction bases left unmatched: 7. Germline-derived CDR1 and CDR2 are MNHNY and SVGAGI (reference sequence). The CDR3 has 14 residues. The CDR3 protein is CASTDGTGGDEQYF. The CDR3 DNA follows: TGTGCCAGCACCGACGGGACAGGGGGAGACGAGCAGTACTTC.

Worth noting for this clone: The same CDR3 arises from other DNA sequences in this sample as well. The rearrangement joins TRBV30 to TRBJ2-7; 11 bases agree with TRBD1. V gave up 1 base and J gave up 3 bases; unmatched junction bases: 2. The germline V gene has CDR1 GTSNPN and CDR2 SVGIG (reference sequence). This CDR3 has 14 residues. The CDR3 DNA reads TGTGCCTGGAGTGGCGGGACAGGGGGCTACGAGCAGTACTTC. It codes for CAWSGGTGGYEQYF. The variable domain in full, with the rest retrieved from reference TRBV30 and TRBJ2-7, is SQTIHQWPATLVQPVGSPLSLECTVEGTSNPNLYWYRQAAGRGLQLLFYSVGIGQISSEVPQNLSASRPQDRQFILSSKKLLLSDSGFYLCAWSGGTGGYEQYFGPGTRLTVT.

V and J are TRBV7-8 and TRBJ1-2; D remains ambiguous. Germline lookup yields CDR1 SGHVS and CDR2 FQNEAQ. This CDR3 region has 14 residues. V was clipped by 1 base and J by 4 bases, with 10 bases between them. This CDR3 reads CASSLVADFYGYTF. CDR3 DNA sequence: TGTGCCAGCAGCTTAGTGGCAGACTTCTATGGCTACACCTTC.

Remarks on this clone: Other DNA sequences in the same sample also yield this CDR3. The rearrangement joins TRBV7-2 to TRBJ2-3; no clear D. The CDR3 spans 11 residues. CDR1 and CDR2 (germline): SGHTA, FQGNSA. V was trimmed by 3 bases and J by 6 bases, leaving 4 bases between them. CDR3: CASSFVDTQYF. CDR3 sequence (DNA): TGTGCCAGCAGCTTCGTTGATACGCAGTATTTT. Together with reference TRBV7-2 and TRBJ2-3, the CDR3 gives the full variable domain: GAGVSQSPSNKVTEKGKDVELRCDPISGHTALYWYRQSLGQGLEFLIYFQGNSAPDKSGLPSDRFSAERTGGSVSTLTIQRTQQEDSAVYLCASSFVDTQYFGPGTRLTVL.

J is TRBJ2-2 and V is TRBV29-1, with D unclear. The CDR3 consists of 13 residues. V lost 4 bases and J 4 bases, leaving 10 bases between the germline ends. Germline V lookup: CDR1 SQVTM, CDR2 ANQGSEA. DNA for the CDR3: TGCAGCGTTGTATATTCTACCACCGGGGAGCTGTTTTTT. Amino acids: CSVVYSTTGELFF.

J is TRBJ2-3 and V is TRBV15, with 11 positions matching TRBD2. From germline, CDR1 is LNHNV and CDR2 YYDKDF (reference sequence). V dropped 5 bases and J dropped 2; count of bases not matched to a gene: 9. CDR3 length: 17 amino acids. In DNA, the CDR3 is TGTGCCACCAGCCCAAGACTAGCGGGACTTTACACAGATACGCAGTATTTT. It codes for CATSPRLAGLYTDTQYF.

The chain links TRBV28 to TRBJ2-5, with TRBD1 matching 7 bases. The V segment lost 8 bases and the J segment 4 bases; nucleotides outside the gene matches: 4. From germline, CDR1 is MDHEN and CDR2 SYDVKM. This CDR3 spans 12 amino acids. The CDR3 spells CASGTGVETQYF. CDR3 sequence (DNA): TGTGCCAGCGGAACAGGGGTAGAGACCCAGTACTTC.

The chain carries TRBV5-6 and TRBJ2-3; 9 bases line up with TRBD2. Germline loops: CDR1 SGHDT, CDR2 YYEEEE. The V and J ends lost 0 bases and 3 bases, in that order; junction bases with no gene match: 5. The CDR3 extends over 16 amino acids. The CDR3 nucleotides read TGTGCCAGCAGCTTGGCCACGACTAGCGGTACAGATACGCAGTATTTT. The encoded protein is CASSLATTSGTDTQYF.

This sequence joins TRBV7-2 and TRBJ2-1, with D perhaps matching TRBD2 (5 bases). The CDR3 loop spans 12 amino acids. The V gene's germline CDR1 is SGHTA and CDR2 FQGNSA. V shed 5 bases and J shed 9 bases, with 11 bases lying between them. CDR3 sequence (DNA): TGTGCCAGCAGCCGCCCTGGAGGTGAGCAGTTCTTC. Protein sequence: CASSRPGGEQFF.

The sample holds a few counts of this clone. The V gene is TRBV6-5, the J gene TRBJ1-1; no clear D gene. V lost 4 bases and J lost 1, with 10 bases in between. The V gene's germline CDR1 is MNHEY and CDR2 SVGAGI. The length of the CDR3 is 14 residues. The CDR3 loop is CASSSQTGNTEAFF. The CDR3 coding sequence is TGTGCCAGCAGTTCCCAGACTGGGAACACTGAAGCTTTCTTT.

This clone was recorded many times. This chain uses TRBV18 with TRBJ1-2; D remains ambiguous. CDR1 is KGHSH, CDR2 LQKENI, per germline. The length of the CDR3 is 14 residues. Trimming took off 3 bases at V and 6 bases at J, with 14 bases between the two ends. The CDR3 nucleotides read TGTGCCAGCTCACCCCCCTCTAAGACGGATGGCTACACCTTC. Amino acid sequence: CASSPPSKTDGYTF.

This clone was seen just once. The rearrangement joins TRBV10-2 to TRBJ2-3, with 9 bases fitting TRBD2. The CDR3 loop spans 18 amino acids. The J segment lost 2 bases and the V segment lost 0 bases, leaving 9 bases of the junction unmatched. In germline, CDR1 is WSHSY, CDR2 SAAADI. CDR3 nucleotides: TGCGCCAGCAGTGAGTCGAGAGGTGGCGGGAGGGCCACAGATACGCAGTATTTT. It specifies CASSESRGGGRATDTQYF.

V is TRBV9 and J is TRBJ1-4; possible D gene TRBD1, 5 bases. Germline CDR1 reads SGDLS; CDR2 reads YYNGEE. The CDR3 length is 14 residues. V lost 4 bases to trimming and J lost 5 bases, with 12 bases between them. The CDR3, as DNA: TGTGCCAGCAGCCCCGGGACTTACAATGAAAAACTGTTTTTT. This gives the protein CASSPGTYNEKLFF.

The chain is built from TRBV7-2 and TRBJ1-2; D ambiguous. CDR1 is SGHTA, CDR2 FQGNSA, per germline. The CDR3 runs 12 residues. The germline V and J ends were trimmed by 5 bases and 4 bases, with 8 bases remaining between them. Here the CDR3 reads CASSTDRYGYTF. CDR3 sequence (DNA): TGTGCCAGCAGCACCGACCGCTATGGCTACACCTTC.

V is TRBV7-9 and J is TRBJ2-1; TRBD2 matches 9 bases. Per the germline V gene, CDR1 is SEHNR and CDR2 is FQNEAQ (reference sequence). J lost 5 bases, V lost 5 bases, and 7 bases had no gene match. The CDR3 contains 15 residues. The CDR3, as DNA: TGTGCCAGCAGCCATAGGCGGGAGGGCAACAATGAGCAGTTCTTC. Its translation: CASSHRREGNNEQFF.

This clone was counted once. The chain recombines TRBV7-8 with TRBJ2-6; D is uncertain. Germline V gives CDR1 SGHVS, CDR2 FQNEAQ. The CDR3 totals 15 residues. Trimming stripped 4 bases from V and 4 bases from J, with 11 bases between. The CDR3 spells CASSSLFSGANVLTF. The CDR3 coding sequence is TGTGCCAGCAGCTCCTTGTTTTCAGGGGCCAACGTCCTGACTTTC.